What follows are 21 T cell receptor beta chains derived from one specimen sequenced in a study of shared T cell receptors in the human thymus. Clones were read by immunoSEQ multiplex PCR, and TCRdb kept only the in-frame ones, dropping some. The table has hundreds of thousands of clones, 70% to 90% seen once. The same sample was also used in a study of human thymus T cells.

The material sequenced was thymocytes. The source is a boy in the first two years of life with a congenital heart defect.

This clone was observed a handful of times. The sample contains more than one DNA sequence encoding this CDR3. Written as DNA, the CDR3 is TGTGCCAGCAGTCGACAGGGAAACTATGGCTACACCTTC. It specifies CASSRQGNYGYTF. This chain joins TRBV6-5 and TRBJ1-2, with TRBD1 matching over 7 bases. From germline, CDR1 is MNHEY and CDR2 SVGAGI. With 5 bases clipped from V and 2 bases from J, the junction kept 2 bases outside the gene matches. The length of the CDR3 is 13 residues.

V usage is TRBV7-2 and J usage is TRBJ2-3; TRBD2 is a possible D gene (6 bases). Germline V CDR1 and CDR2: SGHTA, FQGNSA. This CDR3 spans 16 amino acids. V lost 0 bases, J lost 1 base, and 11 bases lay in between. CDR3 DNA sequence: TGTGCCAGCAGCTTAGCCGGGACTTACCGCACAGATACGCAGTATTTT. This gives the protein CASSLAGTYRTDTQYF.

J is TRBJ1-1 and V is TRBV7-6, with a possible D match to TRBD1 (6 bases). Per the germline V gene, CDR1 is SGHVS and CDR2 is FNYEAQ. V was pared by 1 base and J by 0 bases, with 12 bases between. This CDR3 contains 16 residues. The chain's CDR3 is CASSLGGGRMNTEAFF. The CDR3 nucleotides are TGTGCCAGCAGCTTAGGGGGGGGGCGAATGAACACTGAAGCTTTCTTT. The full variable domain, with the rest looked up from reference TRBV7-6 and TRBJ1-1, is GAGVSQSPRYKVTKRGQDVALRCDPISGHVSLYWYRQALGQGPEFLTYFNYEAQQDKSGLPNDRFSAERPEGSISTLTIQRTEQRDSAMYRCASSLGGGRMNTEAFFGQGTRLTVV.

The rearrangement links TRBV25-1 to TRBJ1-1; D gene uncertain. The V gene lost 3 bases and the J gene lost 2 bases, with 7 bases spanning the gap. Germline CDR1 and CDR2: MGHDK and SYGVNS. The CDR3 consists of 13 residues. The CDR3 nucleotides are TGTGCCAGCAGTGATCGGGGAAACACTGAAGCTTTCTTT. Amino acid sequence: CASSDRGNTEAFF.

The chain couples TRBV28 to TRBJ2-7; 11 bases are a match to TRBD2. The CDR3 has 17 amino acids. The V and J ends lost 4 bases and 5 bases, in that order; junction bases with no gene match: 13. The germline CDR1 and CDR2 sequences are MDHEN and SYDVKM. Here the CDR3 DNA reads TGTGCCAGCAGTTCACTAGCGGGAGTGCGGCCCCTAGACGAGCAGTACTTC. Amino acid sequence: CASSSLAGVRPLDEQYF.

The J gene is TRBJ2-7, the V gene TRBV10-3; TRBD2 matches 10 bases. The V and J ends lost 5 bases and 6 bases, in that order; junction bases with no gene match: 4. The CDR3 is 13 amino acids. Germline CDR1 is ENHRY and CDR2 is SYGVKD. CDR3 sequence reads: CAISSGTSAEQYF. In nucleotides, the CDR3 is TGTGCCATCAGTAGCGGGACTAGCGCCGAGCAGTACTTC.

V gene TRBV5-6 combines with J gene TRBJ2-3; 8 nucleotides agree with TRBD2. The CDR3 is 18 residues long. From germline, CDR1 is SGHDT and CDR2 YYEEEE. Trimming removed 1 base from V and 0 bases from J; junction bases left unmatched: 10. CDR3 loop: CASSLSAYSGASTDTQYF. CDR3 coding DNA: TGTGCCAGCAGCTTGTCAGCTTATAGCGGGGCAAGCACAGATACGCAGTATTTT.

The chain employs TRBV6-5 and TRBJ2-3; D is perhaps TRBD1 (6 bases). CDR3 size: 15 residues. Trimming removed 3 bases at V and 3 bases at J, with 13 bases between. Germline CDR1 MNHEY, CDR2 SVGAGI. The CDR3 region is CASSYGGQTTDTQYF. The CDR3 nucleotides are TGTGCCAGCAGTTATGGCGGACAGACAACAGATACGCAGTATTTT.

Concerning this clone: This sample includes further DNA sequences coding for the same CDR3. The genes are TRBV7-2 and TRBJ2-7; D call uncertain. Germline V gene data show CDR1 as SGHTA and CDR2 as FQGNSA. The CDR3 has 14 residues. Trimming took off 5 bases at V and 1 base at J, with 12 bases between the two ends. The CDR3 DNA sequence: TGTGCCAGCAGCACTACTTCGGGTTCCTACGAGCAGTACTTC. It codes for CASSTTSGSYEQYF.

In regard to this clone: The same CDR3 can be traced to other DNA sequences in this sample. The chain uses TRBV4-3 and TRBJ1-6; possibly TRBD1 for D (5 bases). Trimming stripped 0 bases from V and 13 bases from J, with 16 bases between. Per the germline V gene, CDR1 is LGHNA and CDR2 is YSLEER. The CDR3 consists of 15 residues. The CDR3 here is CASSQDGHSRSPLHF. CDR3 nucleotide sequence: TGCGCCAGCAGCCAAGATGGACATAGTAGGTCCCCCCTCCACTTT.

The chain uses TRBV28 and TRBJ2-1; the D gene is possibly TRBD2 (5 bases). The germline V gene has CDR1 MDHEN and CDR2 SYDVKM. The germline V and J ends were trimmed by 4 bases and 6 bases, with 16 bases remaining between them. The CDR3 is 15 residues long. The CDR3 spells CASSSIGLRTNEQFF. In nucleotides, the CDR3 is TGTGCCAGCAGTTCCATAGGACTTAGGACCAATGAGCAGTTCTTC.

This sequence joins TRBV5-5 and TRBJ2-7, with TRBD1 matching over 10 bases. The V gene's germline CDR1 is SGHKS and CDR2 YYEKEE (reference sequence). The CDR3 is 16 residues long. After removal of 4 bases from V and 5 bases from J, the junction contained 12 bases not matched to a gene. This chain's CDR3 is CASSRHQLGTGDEQYF. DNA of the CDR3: TGTGCCAGCAGCCGACACCAGCTCGGGACAGGGGACGAGCAGTACTTC.

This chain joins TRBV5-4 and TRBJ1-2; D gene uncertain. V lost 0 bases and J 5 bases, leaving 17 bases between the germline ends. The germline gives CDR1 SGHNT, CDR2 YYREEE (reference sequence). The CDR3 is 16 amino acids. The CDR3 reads CASSLGPAASAYGYTF. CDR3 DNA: TGTGCCAGCAGCTTGGGGCCGGCAGCGAGCGCTTATGGCTACACCTTC. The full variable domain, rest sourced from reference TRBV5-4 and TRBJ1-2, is ETGVTQSPTHLIKTRGQQVTLRCSSQSGHNTVSWYQQALGQGPQFIFQYYREEENGRGNFPPRFSGLQFPNYSSELNVNALELDDSALYLCASSLGPAASAYGYTFGSGTRLTVV.

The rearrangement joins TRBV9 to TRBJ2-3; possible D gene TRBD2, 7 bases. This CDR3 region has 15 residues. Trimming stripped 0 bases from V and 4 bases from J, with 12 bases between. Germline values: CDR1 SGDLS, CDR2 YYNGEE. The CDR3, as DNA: TGTGCCAGCAGCGTAGCCCTAGGGGGGGCAGATACGCAGTATTTT. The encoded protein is CASSVALGGADTQYF.

This chain's CDR3 is CASSEFRWGQGNTEAFF. CDR3 coding DNA: TGTGCCAGCAGTGAATTTCGGTGGGGACAGGGAAACACTGAAGCTTTCTTT. V usage is TRBV25-1 and J usage is TRBJ1-1; 9 bases are a match to TRBD1. Germline values: CDR1 MGHDK, CDR2 SYGVNS. V lost 1 base to trimming and J lost 2 bases; unmatched junction nucleotides: 8. The length of the CDR3 is 17 residues.

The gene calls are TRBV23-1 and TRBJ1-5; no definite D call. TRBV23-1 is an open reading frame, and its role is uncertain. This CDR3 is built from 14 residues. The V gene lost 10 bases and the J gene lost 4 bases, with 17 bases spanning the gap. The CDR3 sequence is CATKFEGLNQPQHF. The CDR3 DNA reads TGCGCCACCAAGTTTGAGGGCCTTAATCAGCCCCAGCATTTT.

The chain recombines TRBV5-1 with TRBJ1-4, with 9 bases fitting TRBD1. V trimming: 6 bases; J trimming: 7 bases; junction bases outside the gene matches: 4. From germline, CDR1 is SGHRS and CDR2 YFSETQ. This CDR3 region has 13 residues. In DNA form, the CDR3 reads TGCGCCAGCACGACAGGGGGGGGTGAAAAACTGTTTTTT. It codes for CASTTGGGEKLFF.

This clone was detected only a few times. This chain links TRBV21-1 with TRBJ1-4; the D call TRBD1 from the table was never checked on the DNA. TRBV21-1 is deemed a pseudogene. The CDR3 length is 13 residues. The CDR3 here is CASSIPRGEKLFF. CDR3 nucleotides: TGTGCCAGCAGCATCCCAAGGGGTGAAAAACTGTTTTTT.

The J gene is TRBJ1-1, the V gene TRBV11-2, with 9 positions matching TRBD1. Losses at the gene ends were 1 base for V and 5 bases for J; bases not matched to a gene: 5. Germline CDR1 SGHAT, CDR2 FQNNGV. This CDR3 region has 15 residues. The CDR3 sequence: CASSLARTGVTEAFF. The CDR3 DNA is TGTGCCAGCAGCTTAGCGCGGACAGGGGTTACTGAAGCTTTCTTT.

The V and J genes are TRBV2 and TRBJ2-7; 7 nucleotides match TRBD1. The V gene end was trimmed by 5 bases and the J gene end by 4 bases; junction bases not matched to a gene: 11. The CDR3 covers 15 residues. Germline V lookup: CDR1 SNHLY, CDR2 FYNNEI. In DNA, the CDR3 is TGTGCCAGCAGTACTAACGACAGGGATATTTACGAGCAGTACTTC. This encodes CASSTNDRDIYEQYF. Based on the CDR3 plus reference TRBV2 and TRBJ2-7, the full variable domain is EPEVTQTPSHQVTQMGQEVILRCVPISNHLYFYWYRQILGQKVEFLVSFYNNEISEKSEIFDDQFSVERPDGSNFTLKIRSTKLEDSAMYFCASSTNDRDIYEQYFGPGTRLTVT.

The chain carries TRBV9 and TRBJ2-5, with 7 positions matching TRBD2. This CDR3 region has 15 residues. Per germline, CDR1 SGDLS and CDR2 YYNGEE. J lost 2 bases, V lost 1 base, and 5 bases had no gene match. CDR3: CASSVKVGGQETQYF. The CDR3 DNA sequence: TGTGCCAGCAGCGTAAAGGTGGGAGGGCAAGAGACCCAGTACTTC.